This TCR beta chain came from a study of cytomegalovirus exposure and HLA in healthy donors. The study ran its PCR with 60 Vbeta and 13 Jbeta primers. The table came from immunoSEQ multiplex PCR; TCRdb's copy has only in-frame clones and leaves some out. The table records about 140,000 clones, about 70% of them present only once. With 2 bases clipped from V and 6 bases from J, the junction kept 12 bases outside the gene matches. This CDR3 spans 16 amino acids. Germline V gene data show CDR1 as SGHRS and CDR2 as YFSETQ. The sample holds a few counts of this clone. Its matching antigen is unknown. Study-level results: A later analysis associated 15,000 or so TCR beta sequences with HLA alleles at a 0.05 false discovery rate.

The sample consisted of PBMCs. The V gene is TRBV5-1, the J gene TRBJ2-7; TRBD2 matches at 9 bases. This TCR came from a man between 18 and 29 years old in good health and CMV-seronegative. In DNA, the CDR3 is TGCGCCAGCAGCTTATCCCCTAGCGGGGCTATGGGCGAGCAGTACTTC. It encodes CASSLSPSGAMGEQYF. Variable domain in full (rest from reference TRBV5-1 and TRBJ2-7): KAGVTQTPRYLIKTRGQQVTLSCSPISGHRSVSWYQQTPGQGLQFLFEYFSETQRNKGNFPGRFSGRQFSNSRSEMNVSTLELGDSALYLCASSLSPSGAMGEQYFGPGTRLTVT.